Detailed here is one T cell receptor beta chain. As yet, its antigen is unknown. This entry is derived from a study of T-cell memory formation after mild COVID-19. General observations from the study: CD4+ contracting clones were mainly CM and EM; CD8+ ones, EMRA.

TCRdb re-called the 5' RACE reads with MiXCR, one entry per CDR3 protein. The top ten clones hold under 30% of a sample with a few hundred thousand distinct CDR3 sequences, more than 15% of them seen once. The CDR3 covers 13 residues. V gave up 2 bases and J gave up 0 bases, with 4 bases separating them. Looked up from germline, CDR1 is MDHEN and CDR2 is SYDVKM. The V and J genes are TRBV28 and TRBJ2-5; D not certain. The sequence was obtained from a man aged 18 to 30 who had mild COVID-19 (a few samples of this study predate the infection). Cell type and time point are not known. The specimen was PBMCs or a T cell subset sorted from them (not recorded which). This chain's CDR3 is CASSLPNQETQYF. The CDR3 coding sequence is TGTGCCAGCAGTTTACCTAACCAAGAGACCCAGTACTTC.